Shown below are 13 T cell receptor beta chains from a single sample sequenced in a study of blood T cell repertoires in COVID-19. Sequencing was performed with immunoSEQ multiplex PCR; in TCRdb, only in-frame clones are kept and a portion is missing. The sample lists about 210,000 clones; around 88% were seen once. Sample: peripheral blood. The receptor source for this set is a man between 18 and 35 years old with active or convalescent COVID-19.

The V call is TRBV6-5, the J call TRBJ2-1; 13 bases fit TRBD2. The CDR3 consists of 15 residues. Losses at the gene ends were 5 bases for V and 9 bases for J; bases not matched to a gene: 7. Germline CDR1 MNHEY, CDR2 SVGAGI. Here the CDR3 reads CASSPWTSGSSEQFF. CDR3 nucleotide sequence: TGTGCCAGCAGTCCCTGGACTAGCGGGAGTAGTGAGCAGTTCTTC.

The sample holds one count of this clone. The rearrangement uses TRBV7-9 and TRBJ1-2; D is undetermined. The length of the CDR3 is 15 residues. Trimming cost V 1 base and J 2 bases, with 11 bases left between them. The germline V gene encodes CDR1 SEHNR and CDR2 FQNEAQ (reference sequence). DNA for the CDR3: TGTGCCAGCAGCTTAGAGCGGGCCACCAACTATGGCTACACCTTC. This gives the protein CASSLERATNYGYTF.

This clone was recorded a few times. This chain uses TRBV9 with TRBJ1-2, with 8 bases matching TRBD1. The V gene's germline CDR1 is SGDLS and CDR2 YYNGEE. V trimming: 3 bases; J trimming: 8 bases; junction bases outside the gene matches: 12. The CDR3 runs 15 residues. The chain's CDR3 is CASSDKTGGSKGYTF. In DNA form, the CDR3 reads TGTGCCAGCAGCGACAAAACAGGGGGATCGAAAGGCTACACCTTC.

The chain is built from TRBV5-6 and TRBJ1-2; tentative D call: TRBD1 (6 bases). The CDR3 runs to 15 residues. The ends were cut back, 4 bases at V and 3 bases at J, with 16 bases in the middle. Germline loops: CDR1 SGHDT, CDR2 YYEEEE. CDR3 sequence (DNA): TGTGCCAGCAGCCGCAGGGGCAGGCTTGACTATGGCTACACCTTC. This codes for CASSRRGRLDYGYTF.

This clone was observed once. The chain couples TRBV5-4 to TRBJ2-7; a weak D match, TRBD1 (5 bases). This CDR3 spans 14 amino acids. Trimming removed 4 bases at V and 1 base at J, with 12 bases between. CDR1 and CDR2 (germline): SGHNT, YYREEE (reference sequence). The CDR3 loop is CASSAHQGSYEQYF. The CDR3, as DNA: TGTGCCAGCAGCGCGCACCAGGGATCCTACGAGCAGTACTTC.

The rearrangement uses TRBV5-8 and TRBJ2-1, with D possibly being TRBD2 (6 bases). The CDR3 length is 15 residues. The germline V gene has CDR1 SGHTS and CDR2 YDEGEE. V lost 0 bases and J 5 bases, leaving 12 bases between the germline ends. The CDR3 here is CASSLARLGNNEQFF. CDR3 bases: TGTGCCAGCAGCTTGGCCCGACTAGGGAACAATGAGCAGTTCTTC.

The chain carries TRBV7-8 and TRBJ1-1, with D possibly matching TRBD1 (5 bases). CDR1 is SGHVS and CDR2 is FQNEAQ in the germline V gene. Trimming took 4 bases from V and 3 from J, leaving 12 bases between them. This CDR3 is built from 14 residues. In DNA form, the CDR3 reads TGTGCCAGCAGCTCATCGACAGACTACACTGAAGCTTTCTTT. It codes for CASSSSTDYTEAFF.

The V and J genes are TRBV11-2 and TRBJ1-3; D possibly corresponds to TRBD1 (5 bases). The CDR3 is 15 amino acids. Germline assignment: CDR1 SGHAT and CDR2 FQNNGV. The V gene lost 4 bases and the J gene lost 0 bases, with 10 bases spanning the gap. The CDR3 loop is CASSSGHSSGNTIYF. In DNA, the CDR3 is TGTGCCAGCAGCTCCGGACATAGCTCTGGAAACACCATATATTTT. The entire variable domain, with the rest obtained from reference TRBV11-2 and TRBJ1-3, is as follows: EAGVAQSPRYKIIEKRQSVAFWCNPISGHATLYWYQQILGQGPKLLIQFQNNGVVDDSQLPKDRFSAERLKGVDSTLKIQPAKLEDSAVYLCASSSGHSSGNTIYFGEGSWLTVV.

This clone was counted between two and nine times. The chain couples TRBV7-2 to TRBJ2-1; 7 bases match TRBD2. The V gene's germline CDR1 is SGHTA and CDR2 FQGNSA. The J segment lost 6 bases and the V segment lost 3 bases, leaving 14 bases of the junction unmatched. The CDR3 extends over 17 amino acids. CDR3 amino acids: CASSFPNRGDPFNEQFF. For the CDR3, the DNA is TGTGCCAGCAGCTTTCCAAATCGGGGGGACCCCTTCAATGAGCAGTTCTTC.

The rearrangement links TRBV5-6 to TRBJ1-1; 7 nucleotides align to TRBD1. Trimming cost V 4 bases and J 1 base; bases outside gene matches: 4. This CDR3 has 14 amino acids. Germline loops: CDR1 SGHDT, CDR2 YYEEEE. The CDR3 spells CASSRGQANTEAFF. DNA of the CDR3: TGTGCCAGCAGCCGAGGACAGGCGAACACTGAAGCTTTCTTT. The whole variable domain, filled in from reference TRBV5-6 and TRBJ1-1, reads DAGVTQSPTHLIKTRGQQVTLRCSPKSGHDTVSWYQQALGQGPQFIFQYYEEEERQRGNFPDRFSGHQFPNYSSELNVNALLLGDSALYLCASSRGQANTEAFFGQGTRLTVV.

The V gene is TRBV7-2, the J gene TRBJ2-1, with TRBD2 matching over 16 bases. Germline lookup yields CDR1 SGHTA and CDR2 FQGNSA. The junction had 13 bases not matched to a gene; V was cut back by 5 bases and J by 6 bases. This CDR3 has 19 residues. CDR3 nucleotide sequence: TGTGCCAGCAGCCCGGGACCCGGGACTAGCGGGAGGGCCCTCAATGAGCAGTTCTTC. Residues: CASSPGPGTSGRALNEQFF.

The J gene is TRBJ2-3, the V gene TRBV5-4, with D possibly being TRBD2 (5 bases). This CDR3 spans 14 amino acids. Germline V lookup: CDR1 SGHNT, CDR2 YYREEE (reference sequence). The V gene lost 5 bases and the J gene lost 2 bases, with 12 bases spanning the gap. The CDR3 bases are TGTGCCAGCAGAGGAGGCCAGTCCACAGATACGCAGTATTTT. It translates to CASRGGQSTDTQYF.

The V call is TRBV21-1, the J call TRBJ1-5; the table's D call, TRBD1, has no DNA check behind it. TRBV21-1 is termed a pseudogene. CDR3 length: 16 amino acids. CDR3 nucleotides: TGTGCCAGCAGCACCGTCCCAGGGGACGGCAATCAGCCCCAGCATTTT. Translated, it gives CASSTVPGDGNQPQHF.